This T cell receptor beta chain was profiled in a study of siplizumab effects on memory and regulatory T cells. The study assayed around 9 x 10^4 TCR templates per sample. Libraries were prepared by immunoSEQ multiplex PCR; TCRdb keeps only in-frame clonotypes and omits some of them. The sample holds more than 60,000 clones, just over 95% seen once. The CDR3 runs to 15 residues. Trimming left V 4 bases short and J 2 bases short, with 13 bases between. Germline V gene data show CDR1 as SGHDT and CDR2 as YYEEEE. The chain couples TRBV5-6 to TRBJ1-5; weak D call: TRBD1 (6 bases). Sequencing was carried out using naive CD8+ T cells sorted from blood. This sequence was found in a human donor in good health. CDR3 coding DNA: TGTGCCAGCAGCCAAACAGGGTTCGGCAATCAGCCCCAGCATTTT. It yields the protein CASSQTGFGNQPQHF.